This is a list of T cell receptor beta chains from one sample in a study of blood T cell repertoires in COVID-19. Using immunoSEQ multiplex PCR, the repertoire was profiled, and TCRdb retains in-frame clones only, with some absent. The sample consists of around 250,000 clones, approximately 86% of them appearing once. Source material: PBMCs or T cells enriched from blood (not recorded which). The receptors were sampled from a woman in her forties or fifties who had recovered from COVID-19. Each CDR3 is given with its conserved first and last residue. Each record gives: V gene, D gene, clone size, CDR3 length, J gene, CDR3 protein, CDR3 DNA. The D gene is left open where the match is weak. Expanded clones get a size class; other rows say once, few or many, or leave the size out.

v_gene: TRBV6-5
d_gene: TRBD1
abundance: -
len: 15
j_gene: TRBJ2-3
CDR3aa: CASSFGTGGADTQYF
CDR3nt: TGTGCCAGCAGTTTTGGGACAGGGGGCGCGGATACGCAGTATTTT

v_gene: TRBV5-4
d_gene: -
abundance: once
len: 13
j_gene: TRBJ2-3
CDR3aa: CAGERAGTDTQYF
CDR3nt: TGTGCCGGAGAGAGGGCGGGCACAGATACGCAGTATTTT

v_gene: TRBV18
d_gene: TRBD1
abundance: -
len: 15
j_gene: TRBJ1-1
CDR3aa: CASSQEQGGGTEAFF
CDR3nt: TGTGCCAGCTCACAGGAACAGGGGGGAGGCACTGAAGCTTTCTTT

v_gene: TRBV19
d_gene: -
abundance: -
len: 14
j_gene: TRBJ2-4
CDR3aa: CASNAAAGRNIQYF
CDR3nt: TGTGCCAGTAACGCGGCGGCAGGGAGGAACATTCAGTACTTC

v_gene: TRBV10-3
d_gene: TRBD2
abundance: -
len: 16
j_gene: TRBJ2-1
CDR3aa: CAITGTLGEGRNEQFF
CDR3nt: TGTGCCATCACGGGGACCTTGGGGGAGGGCCGCAATGAGCAGTTCTTC

v_gene: TRBV7-3
d_gene: -
abundance: -
len: 16
j_gene: TRBJ2-1
CDR3aa: CASSPGGRVGSDEQFF
CDR3nt: TGTGCCAGCAGCCCTGGAGGGAGAGTAGGGTCGGATGAGCAGTTCTTC

v_gene: TRBV27
d_gene: TRBD1
abundance: -
len: 14
j_gene: TRBJ1-1
CDR3aa: CASSPQGGGTEAFF
CDR3nt: TGTGCCAGCAGTCCACAGGGGGGCGGCACTGAAGCTTTCTTT

v_gene: TRBV5-4
d_gene: TRBD1
abundance: -
len: 14
j_gene: TRBJ2-1
CDR3aa: CASSLIRGHNEQFF
CDR3nt: TGTGCCAGCAGCTTAATTAGGGGGCACAATGAGCAGTTCTTC

v_gene: TRBV4-1
d_gene: -
abundance: -
len: 17
j_gene: TRBJ1-6
CDR3aa: CASSQKAAAGPNWALHF
CDR3nt: TGCGCCAGCAGCCAAAAAGCAGCAGCAGGTCCTAATTGGGCCCTCCACTTT

v_gene: TRBV2
d_gene: -
abundance: -
len: 15
j_gene: TRBJ2-2
CDR3aa: CASNGGGRNTGELFF
CDR3nt: TGTGCCAGCAATGGGGGCGGGAGGAACACCGGGGAGCTGTTTTTT

v_gene: TRBV7-6
d_gene: -
abundance: -
len: 15
j_gene: TRBJ2-2
CDR3aa: CASSSTSQNTGELFF
CDR3nt: TGTGCCAGCAGCTCCACTAGCCAGAACACCGGGGAGCTGTTTTTT

v_gene: TRBV7-9
d_gene: TRBD1
abundance: -
len: 12
j_gene: TRBJ2-4
CDR3aa: CASSYRGVIQYF
CDR3nt: TGTGCCAGCAGCTACAGGGGTGTCATTCAGTACTTC

v_gene: TRBV9
d_gene: TRBD2
abundance: few
len: 15
j_gene: TRBJ2-1
CDR3aa: CASSVGLAVANEQFF
CDR3nt: TGTGCCAGCAGCGTAGGACTAGCTGTGGCCAATGAGCAGTTCTTC

v_gene: TRBV28
d_gene: -
abundance: -
len: 13
j_gene: TRBJ1-5
CDR3aa: CASSRGSPVPQHF
CDR3nt: TGTGCCAGCAGTCGGGGGTCTCCGGTGCCCCAGCATTTT

v_gene: TRBV5-1
d_gene: TRBD2
abundance: -
len: 16
j_gene: TRBJ2-1
CDR3aa: CASSLSTSGMGNEQFF
CDR3nt: TGCGCCAGCAGCTTGTCGACTAGCGGGATGGGGAATGAGCAGTTCTTC

v_gene: TRBV12-3/TRBV12-4
d_gene: TRBD1
abundance: -
len: 13
j_gene: TRBJ1-1
CDR3aa: CASRSDRGIEAFF
CDR3nt: TGTGCCAGCAGATCGGACAGGGGCATTGAAGCTTTCTTT

v_gene: TRBV30
d_gene: -
abundance: -
len: 11
j_gene: TRBJ2-5
CDR3aa: CAWSVQETQYF
CDR3nt: TGTGCCTGGAGTGTACAGGAGACCCAGTACTTC

v_gene: TRBV7-6
d_gene: TRBD2
abundance: -
len: 15
j_gene: TRBJ2-1
CDR3aa: CASSLAGERYNEQFF
CDR3nt: TGTGCCAGCAGCTTGGCGGGGGAAAGGTACAATGAGCAGTTCTTC

v_gene: TRBV5-5
d_gene: TRBD1
abundance: -
len: 16
j_gene: TRBJ2-1
CDR3aa: CASSLFGQGYHNEQFF
CDR3nt: TGTGCCAGCAGCCTTTTTGGACAGGGTTATCACAATGAGCAGTTCTTC

v_gene: TRBV30
d_gene: -
abundance: -
len: 15
j_gene: TRBJ2-3
CDR3aa: CAWSVGPSNTDTQYF
CDR3nt: TGTGCCTGGAGTGTGGGGCCGTCAAACACAGATACGCAGTATTTT

v_gene: TRBV19
d_gene: -
abundance: -
len: 14
j_gene: TRBJ2-7
CDR3aa: CASADVGRGYEQYF
CDR3nt: TGTGCCAGCGCCGACGTCGGTCGGGGGTACGAGCAGTACTTC

v_gene: TRBV5-4
d_gene: -
abundance: -
len: 17
j_gene: TRBJ2-1
CDR3aa: CASSWASRGPSYNEQFF
CDR3nt: TGTGCCAGCAGCTGGGCCTCCAGGGGCCCATCATACAATGAGCAGTTCTTC

v_gene: TRBV28
d_gene: -
abundance: -
len: 15
j_gene: TRBJ1-2
CDR3aa: CASSFGRRVGYGYTF
CDR3nt: TGTGCCAGCAGTTTCGGTCGCAGGGTTGGCTATGGCTACACCTTC

v_gene: TRBV7-2
d_gene: -
abundance: -
len: 16
j_gene: TRBJ2-6
CDR3aa: CASSLRQHSGANVLTF
CDR3nt: TGTGCCAGCAGCCTAAGACAGCACTCTGGGGCCAACGTCCTGACTTTC

v_gene: TRBV2
d_gene: TRBD2
abundance: once
len: 15
j_gene: TRBJ2-5
CDR3aa: CASSEGLAGGETQYF
CDR3nt: TGTGCCAGCAGTGAGGGACTAGCGGGAGGCGAGACCCAGTACTTC

v_gene: TRBV6-4
d_gene: -
abundance: -
len: 13
j_gene: TRBJ2-3
CDR3aa: CASGRRVGDTQYF
CDR3nt: TGTGCCAGCGGAAGGCGGGTTGGAGATACGCAGTATTTT

v_gene: TRBV27
d_gene: TRBD2
abundance: -
len: 20
j_gene: TRBJ2-2
CDR3aa: CASSSRRSGLAGVDTGELFF
CDR3nt: TGTGCCAGCAGCTCACGCCGATCGGGACTAGCGGGAGTGGACACCGGGGAGCTGTTTTTT

v_gene: TRBV7-2
d_gene: -
abundance: -
len: 13
j_gene: TRBJ1-2
CDR3aa: CASSLEGGYGYTF
CDR3nt: TGTGCCAGCAGCTTAGAGGGAGGGTATGGCTACACCTTC

v_gene: TRBV11-1
d_gene: TRBD2
abundance: few
len: 17
j_gene: TRBJ2-2
CDR3aa: CASSLAGLAESTGELFF
CDR3nt: TGTGCCAGCAGCTTAGCGGGTCTAGCGGAGAGTACCGGGGAGCTGTTTTTT

v_gene: TRBV7-9
d_gene: TRBD1
abundance: -
len: 16
j_gene: TRBJ1-6
CDR3aa: CASSSPGQINNSPLHF
CDR3nt: TGTGCCAGCAGCTCCCCGGGACAGATAAATAATTCACCCCTCCACTTT

v_gene: TRBV11-3
d_gene: TRBD2
abundance: -
len: 14
j_gene: TRBJ2-3
CDR3aa: CASSSGRPTDTQYF
CDR3nt: TGTGCCAGTTCTAGCGGGAGACCCACAGATACGCAGTATTTT

v_gene: TRBV27
d_gene: -
abundance: -
len: 15
j_gene: TRBJ1-1
CDR3aa: CASSPPQLMNTEAFF
CDR3nt: TGTGCCAGCAGTCCTCCACAGTTAATGAACACTGAAGCTTTCTTT

v_gene: TRBV6-5
d_gene: TRBD2
abundance: -
len: 14
j_gene: TRBJ2-1
CDR3aa: CASGQRESYNEQFF
CDR3nt: TGTGCCAGCGGCCAGCGGGAGTCCTACAATGAGCAGTTCTTC

v_gene: TRBV28
d_gene: TRBD1
abundance: -
len: 17
j_gene: TRBJ1-6
CDR3aa: CASSRGQSSSYNSPLHF
CDR3nt: TGTGCCAGCAGCCGGGGACAGTCTAGCTCCTATAATTCACCCCTCCACTTT

v_gene: TRBV2
d_gene: TRBD2
abundance: -
len: 14
j_gene: TRBJ2-1
CDR3aa: CASNGGRGNNEQFF
CDR3nt: TGTGCCAGCAATGGCGGGAGGGGCAACAATGAGCAGTTCTTC